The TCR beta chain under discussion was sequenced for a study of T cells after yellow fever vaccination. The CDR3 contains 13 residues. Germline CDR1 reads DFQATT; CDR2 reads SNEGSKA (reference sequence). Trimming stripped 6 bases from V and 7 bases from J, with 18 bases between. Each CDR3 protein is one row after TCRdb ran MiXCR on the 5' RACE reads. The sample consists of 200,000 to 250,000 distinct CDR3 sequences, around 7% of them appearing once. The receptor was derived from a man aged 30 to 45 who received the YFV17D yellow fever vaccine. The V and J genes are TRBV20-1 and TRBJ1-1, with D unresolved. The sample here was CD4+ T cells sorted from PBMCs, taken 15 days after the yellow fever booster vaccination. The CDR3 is CSANRHVSNEAFF. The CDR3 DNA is TGCAGTGCCAACCGACACGTTTCAAATGAAGCTTTCTTT.